This TCR beta chain emerged from a study of CD8 T cells in Susac syndrome. Random hexamers served to reverse transcribe about 0.45 to 1 ug RNA. One entry per CDR3 protein results from TCRdb running MiXCR on the immunoSEQ multiplex PCR reads. The sample holds under 200,000 distinct CDR3 sequences; 94% are singletons and the top ten take approximately 0.11%. The V end was cut by 6 bases, the J end by 7 bases, with 12 bases between. The CDR3 totals 13 residues. Germline-derived CDR1 and CDR2 are MRHNA and SNTAGT. Sample: CD4+ T cells from PBMCs. The V gene is TRBV6-4, the J gene TRBJ2-2; TRBD1 might be the D (6 bases). This sequence originates from a human donor with Susac syndrome. In DNA form, the CDR3 reads TGTGCCAGCAGCCGGGACATCTACGGGGAGCTGTTTTTT. The encoded protein is CASSRDIYGELFF.